This T cell receptor (beta chain) was sequenced for a study of T cell responses to AZD1222 COVID-19 vaccine. Broader study findings: Spike-specific TCR breadth and depth both grew after two AZD1222 doses. Donors were chiefly white British, with a greater number of females, and clonal diversity was perhaps underestimated.

This clone was counted once. Its cognate antigen is unknown. The CDR3 spans 13 residues. The germline V gene has CDR1 LGHNA and CDR2 YSLEER. The ends were cut back, 4 bases at V and 2 bases at J, with 8 bases in the middle. Only in-frame clones appear in the TCRdb table, and some are missing; sequencing was by immunoSEQ multiplex PCR. Altogether 130,000 to 150,000 clones are present, around 91% being singletons, with the ten largest covering approximately 5.3%. V and J are TRBV4-3 and TRBJ1-2, with D unclear. The sample in question was peripheral blood, obtained on day 0 of AZD1222 vaccination. The source of this sequence is an adult in good health. The CDR3 region has the DNA TGCGCCAGCAGCCGCGCATACAACTATGGCTACACCTTC. This encodes CASSRAYNYGYTF.